A selection of T cell receptor beta chains follows, all from one sample in a study of T cell responses to AZD1222 COVID-19 vaccine. Sequencing used immunoSEQ multiplex PCR; TCRdb keeps in-frame clones, though not all of them. Of about 150,000 clones in the sample, approximately 87% are singletons; the top ten hold roughly 10%. The source was peripheral blood, collected 28 days after the second AZD1222 dose. The receptors here all came from an adult who received the AZD1222 COVID-19 vaccine. Both conserved end residues are part of each CDR3. The D gene is left open where the match is weak. Clone size appears in some rows only: once, few, many, or a class for an expanded clone.

j_call,clone_size,v_call,d_call,cdr3_aa,cdr3_nt
TRBJ1-1,few,TRBV18,.,CASSPPGETVAFF,TGTGCCAGCTCACCGCCAGGGGAAACCGTAGCTTTCTTT
TRBJ2-1,.,TRBV28,TRBD2,CASRPSGREEQFF,TGTGCCAGCAGGCCTAGCGGGAGGGAGGAGCAGTTCTTC
TRBJ1-5,.,TRBV6-2/TRBV6-3,TRBD1,CASSSNSQGLVQPQHF,TGTGCCAGCAGTTCAAACTCACAGGGGTTAGTTCAGCCCCAGCATTTT
TRBJ2-3,.,TRBV20-1,.,CSASMRTSTSTDTQYF,TGCAGTGCTAGTATGCGGACTTCGACTAGCACAGATACGCAGTATTTT
TRBJ1-5,.,TRBV30,.,CAWSRGPNQPQHF,TGTGCCTGGAGTCGGGGTCCCAATCAGCCCCAGCATTTT
TRBJ2-1,once,TRBV11-2,.,CASSSLLEGNNEQFF,TGTGCCAGCAGCTCCCTCCTGGAGGGAAACAATGAGCAGTTCTTC
TRBJ2-3,.,TRBV6-2/TRBV6-3,TRBD1,CASSHRTGGDTQYF,TGTGCCAGCAGTCATCGGACAGGGGGGGATACGCAGTATTTT
TRBJ1-4,.,TRBV15,.,CATSRDRGPNEKLFF,TGTGCCACCAGCAGAGACCGTGGGCCTAATGAAAAACTGTTTTTT
TRBJ1-5,.,TRBV18,TRBD1,CASSRQGGSNQPQHF,TGTGCCAGCTCGCGACAGGGGGGTAGCAATCAGCCCCAGCATTTT
TRBJ2-7,few,TRBV5-1,.,CASSFGMGPTTEQYF,TGCGCCAGCAGCTTTGGAATGGGCCCCACTACGGAGCAGTACTTC
TRBJ1-2,.,TRBV6-6,TRBD1,CASTQGETGRTGYTF,TGTGCCAGCACCCAGGGGGAGACGGGACGGACCGGCTACACCTTC
TRBJ2-3,.,TRBV10-3,TRBD1,CASRSGRGQGPDTQYF,TGTGCCAGCCGGAGCGGAAGGGGACAGGGACCAGATACGCAGTATTTT
TRBJ2-7,.,TRBV14,TRBD1,CASSRTEQGQGVLYEQYF,TGTGCCAGCAGCCGAACTGAACAGGGCCAGGGGGTTCTGTACGAGCAGTACTTC
TRBJ1-1,.,TRBV14,TRBD1,CASSRLGTGKTEAFF,TGTGCCAGCAGCCGACTCGGGACAGGGAAAACTGAAGCTTTCTTT
TRBJ1-1,.,TRBV5-4,.,CASSLVASGPLVRAFF,TGTGCCAGCAGCTTGGTAGCTTCGGGGCCCCTGGTTAGAGCTTTCTTT
TRBJ1-1,.,TRBV18,TRBD1,CASSPRRGGGDTEAFF,TGTGCCAGCTCACCACGGAGAGGGGGCGGAGACACTGAAGCTTTCTTT
TRBJ1-2,.,TRBV24-1,TRBD1,CATSAPGQGNYGYTF,TGTGCCACCAGTGCTCCGGGACAGGGGAACTATGGCTACACCTTC
TRBJ1-1,once,TRBV19,.,CASSKKTNTEAFF,TGTGCCAGTAGTAAAAAGACAAACACTGAAGCTTTCTTT
TRBJ2-1,.,TRBV24-1,.,CATSDGRSYNEQFF,TGTGCCACCAGTGATGGGCGCTCCTACAATGAGCAGTTCTTC
TRBJ2-7,few,TRBV29-1,.,CSVGVSSYEQYF,TGCAGCGTTGGAGTTTCCTCCTACGAGCAGTACTTC
TRBJ1-6,.,TRBV28,TRBD1,CASSPAGTGLYNSPLHF,TGTGCCAGCAGTCCGGCCGGGACAGGGCTATATAATTCACCCCTCCACTTT
TRBJ2-7,.,TRBV19,.,CASSILGAPSEQYF,TGTGCCAGTAGTATACTGGGCGCCCCCAGCGAGCAGTACTTC
TRBJ2-5,once,TRBV18,.,CASSTQGWRETQYF,TGTGCCAGCTCAACTCAGGGGTGGCGCGAGACCCAGTACTTC
TRBJ2-7,.,TRBV6-6,TRBD2,CASSHGLAGGLGEQYF,TGTGCCAGCAGTCACGGACTAGCGGGAGGCTTGGGGGAGCAGTACTTC
TRBJ1-1,.,TRBV7-3,.,CASSEGLGEAFF,TGTGCCAGCAGCGAGGGCCTCGGGGAAGCTTTCTTT
TRBJ2-3,once,TRBV15,.,CATSRRVAGTDTQYF,TGTGCCACCAGCCGTAGGGTTGCGGGCACAGATACGCAGTATTTT
TRBJ2-1,.,TRBV19,.,CASSIGPQEQFF,TGTGCCAGTAGTATAGGACCACAGGAACAGTTCTTC
TRBJ2-7,once,TRBV6-5,.,CASRPYRVGTYEQYF,TGTGCCAGCAGGCCCTACAGGGTAGGAACCTACGAGCAGTACTTC
TRBJ2-3,.,TRBV14,TRBD2,CASSRSGSADTQYF,TGTGCCAGCAGCCGTAGCGGGAGTGCAGATACGCAGTATTTT
TRBJ2-1,.,TRBV27,.,CASSFRDYPGDRYNEQFF,TGTGCCAGCAGTTTCCGCGACTACCCGGGAGATAGGTACAATGAGCAGTTCTTC
TRBJ2-3,.,TRBV18,TRBD1,CASSSPGQARTQYF,TGTGCCAGCTCATCACCGGGACAGGCGAGAACGCAGTATTTT
TRBJ2-1,.,TRBV7-5,.,CARSKGTGTSVDNEQFF,TGTGCCAGAAGCAAGGGGACCGGGACTAGCGTCGACAATGAGCAGTTCTTC
TRBJ2-1,.,TRBV5-1,.,CASGSGYNEQFF,TGCGCCAGCGGTTCCGGCTACAATGAGCAGTTCTTC
TRBJ2-2,.,TRBV29-1,.,CSVGTGELFF,TGCAGCGTTGGAACCGGGGAGCTGTTTTTT
TRBJ2-7,.,TRBV3-1/TRBV3-2,.,CASSHGFYEQYF,TGTGCCAGCAGCCATGGCTTCTACGAGCAGTACTTC
TRBJ2-1,.,TRBV7-2,.,CASSLGTGANNEQFF,TGTGCCAGCAGCTTAGGAACGGGAGCAAACAATGAGCAGTTCTTC
TRBJ2-2,.,TRBV9,.,CASSVDRAGTGELFF,TGTGCCAGCAGCGTAGACAGGGCGGGCACCGGGGAGCTGTTTTTT
TRBJ1-2,.,TRBV5-4,.,CASSLSGAGGYTF,TGTGCCAGCAGCTTGTCGGGGGCGGGAGGCTACACCTTC
TRBJ2-5,.,TRBV6-2/TRBV6-3,.,CASSYFGGWETQYF,TGTGCCAGCAGTTACTTTGGGGGCTGGGAGACCCAGTACTTC
TRBJ2-7,.,TRBV7-9,.,CATPRRDSSYEQYF,TGTGCCACGCCAAGGCGGGACAGTTCCTACGAGCAGTACTTC
TRBJ2-1,.,TRBV5-6,TRBD1,CASSFPGGAYNEQFF,TGTGCCAGCAGCTTCCCAGGGGGAGCCTACAATGAGCAGTTCTTC
TRBJ1-1,.,TRBV28,TRBD1,CASRLPQGGTEAFF,TGTGCCAGCAGGCTCCCCCAGGGGGGCACTGAAGCTTTCTTT
TRBJ2-2,.,TRBV11-3,TRBD2,CASSRLAGTNTGELFF,TGTGCCAGCAGCCGACTAGCGGGGACCAACACCGGGGAGCTGTTTTTT
TRBJ2-1,.,TRBV5-4,TRBD2,CASSRNEGGTYNEQFF,TGTGCCAGCAGCCGGAATGAGGGAGGGACCTACAATGAGCAGTTCTTC
TRBJ1-2,.,TRBV28,.,CASSLLGSDGYTF,TGTGCCAGCAGTTTATTGGGTTCCGACGGCTACACCTTC